The clone carrying this T cell receptor beta chain was seen just once. Time point here: baseline pretreatment blood. This sample's treatment: 15 Gy SBRT to primary tumor, nephrectomy 4 weeks later. Some clones are missing from TCRdb's copy, which holds only in-frame ones; the method was immunoSEQ multiplex PCR. This table has 90,000 to 95,000 clones, 82% appearing once. This sample was included in a study of radiation and T cells in renal cell carcinoma. The ends lost 0 bases at V and 4 bases at J; junction bases unmatched: 6. CDR1 SGHRS and CDR2 YFSETQ come from the germline V gene. The CDR3 loop spans 17 amino acids.

The chain employs TRBV5-1 and TRBJ2-3; 12 nucleotides line up with TRBD2. The receptor was derived from a man aged 55-75 years with renal cell carcinoma. The material sequenced was blood, taken from a patient whose treatment included radiotherapy and nephrectomy. This CDR3 reads CASSLGPSGRAADTQYF. The CDR3 nucleotides read TGCGCCAGCAGCTTGGGTCCTAGCGGGAGGGCCGCAGATACGCAGTATTTT.